The T cell receptor (beta chain) described here comes from a study of T-cell reconstitution after alpha-beta-depleted transplantation in children. Study-level points and caveats: The study reportedly traced alpha-beta T cells about two months after transplant to several hundred expanded graft clones.

This CDR3 is 14 amino acids long. The junction had 5 bases not matched to a gene; V was cut back by 6 bases and J by 5 bases. Germline V CDR1 and CDR2: SGHTA, FQGNSA. Preparation of the TCRbeta library involved a method that used unique molecular identifiers. Each CDR3 protein gets one entry after TCRdb re-called the PCR reads with MiXCR. The sample consists of 450,000 to 550,000 distinct CDR3 sequences, 9.5% to 12% of them appearing once. In the case of this clonotype: Its target is not known.

The source of this sequence is a female patient aged 2-9 years who had a stem cell transplant for aplastic anemia, so the T cells may come from the graft donor. The genes are TRBV7-2 and TRBJ2-2; 8 bases match TRBD2. This specimen consisted of PBMCs, mostly from graft donor cells, obtained 180 days after TCRalphabeta/CD19-depleted stem cell transplant. The CDR3 region is CASSGGRTTGELFF. As DNA, the CDR3 is TGTGCCAGCAGTGGCGGGAGGACTACCGGGGAGCTGTTTTTT.